The present TCR beta chain was sequenced within a study of CD8 T cells in ankylosing spondylitis. TCRdb fed the 5' RACE reads into MiXCR, producing one record per CDR3 protein. Found here are more than 100,000 distinct CDR3 sequences, roughly 18% of them singletons; the top ten hold approximately 30%. A note on this clonotype: The antigen remains undetermined.

General study findings and limits: What appeared characteristic of ankylosing spondylitis blood was a TCR beta motif of 7 or 8 highly homologous variants.

The origin of this receptor is a male donor with ankylosing spondylitis. Sample: blood, either unsorted or a sorted T cell fraction (not recorded which).

As DNA, the CDR3 is TGCAGTGCTAGATTATTGGGGCTGAACATTCAGTACTTC. Translation: CSARLLGLNIQYF. This sequence joins TRBV20-1 and TRBJ2-4; tentative D call: TRBD1 (5 bases). CDR1 DFQATT and CDR2 SNEGSKA come from the germline V gene (reference sequence). This CDR3 spans 13 amino acids. Trimming removed 2 bases from V and 7 bases from J, with 12 bases in between.